These T cell receptor beta chains were read from a single sample in a study of blood T cell repertoires in COVID-19. Data came from immunoSEQ multiplex PCR; TCRdb stores just in-frame clones and leaves some out. The sample lists about 200,000 clones; roughly four fifths were seen once. Specimen: peripheral blood. These receptors all come from a woman aged 80 or over with COVID-19, enrolled during active disease. Both conserved end residues are part of each CDR3. A D gene is named only where the DNA matches it firmly. Part of the rows lack a size; the others show once, few, many or a class for expanded clones.

V gene	D gene	clone size	J gene	CDR3 DNA	CDR3 protein
TRBV19	NA	NA	TRBJ1-5	TGTGCCAGTAGTATTGAGGGAGCGAGCAATCAGCCCCAGCATTTT	CASSIEGASNQPQHF
TRBV10-3	NA	NA	TRBJ2-1	TGTGCCATCAGAGAGTCCGAGACTGCCTACAATGAGCAGTTCTTC	CAIRESETAYNEQFF
TRBV6-5	TRBD1	NA	TRBJ1-1	TGTGCCAGCAGTTCCGGGACAGGGGGCCTGAACACTGAAGCTTTCTTT	CASSSGTGGLNTEAFF
TRBV5-1	NA	NA	TRBJ2-3	TGCGCCAGCAGCCCACGCTTTTTAACGGGGGCAGATACGCAGTATTTT	CASSPRFLTGADTQYF
TRBV6-6	NA	NA	TRBJ1-6	TGTGCCAGCAGTTACTCGAGTCCGGGTGCACCCCTCCACTTT	CASSYSSPGAPLHF
TRBV24-1	NA	NA	TRBJ2-1	TGTGCCACCAGTGACCCTACAGGGAGCTCCTACAATGAGCAGTTCTTC	CATSDPTGSSYNEQFF
TRBV7-2	TRBD1	few	TRBJ1-5	TGTGCCAGCAGCCAGACAGGGGGTTATTATCAGCCCCAGCATTTT	CASSQTGGYYQPQHF
TRBV7-9	NA	NA	TRBJ1-5	TGTGCCAGCAGCTTCCCAGGGGAGAATCAGCCCCAGCATTTT	CASSFPGENQPQHF
TRBV5-1	NA	once	TRBJ1-1	TGCGCCAGCAGCTTGGGCCGCGGCAGTCTCACTGAAGCTTTCTTT	CASSLGRGSLTEAFF
TRBV5-1	TRBD1	NA	TRBJ2-7	TGCGCCAGCAGCCGGGACAGATCCTACGAGCAGTACTTC	CASSRDRSYEQYF
TRBV28	NA	NA	TRBJ1-5	TGTGCCAGCAGTTCCTTCAACTTTCTTAGCAATCAGCCCCAGCATTTT	CASSSFNFLSNQPQHF
TRBV18	TRBD1	NA	TRBJ1-4	TGTGCCAGCTCCACGGCAAGCGGACAGGGATTGTTAGGACTGTTTTTT	CASSTASGQGLLGLFF
TRBV7-2	NA	NA	TRBJ1-5	TGTGCCAGCAGCTTACGGCAGGGCGATCAGCCCCAGCATTTT	CASSLRQGDQPQHF
TRBV3-1/TRBV3-2	NA	NA	TRBJ2-7	TGTGCCAGCAGCCAGACAGGCAACTCCTACGAGCAGTACTTC	CASSQTGNSYEQYF
TRBV7-6	NA	NA	TRBJ1-4	TGTGCCAGCAGCAGAACAGGGTCCACTAATGAAAAACTGTTTTTT	CASSRTGSTNEKLFF
TRBV3-1/TRBV3-2	TRBD1	few	TRBJ1-1	TGTGCCAGCAGCCAAGTCGCAGGGGGCGCGGACACTGAAGCTTTCTTT	CASSQVAGGADTEAFF
TRBV28	NA	once	TRBJ1-2	TGTGCCAGCCAAACGACAAGCAGGGTTCACGGTGGCTACACCTTC	CASQTTSRVHGGYTF
TRBV10-3	NA	once	TRBJ2-1	TGTGCCATCAGTGGGCAGGGCGGATACAATGAGCAGTTCTTC	CAISGQGGYNEQFF
TRBV20-1	NA	NA	TRBJ2-7	TGCAGTGCTCCACAGGGTTGGGAGCAGTACTTC	CSAPQGWEQYF
TRBV3-1/TRBV3-2	TRBD2	NA	TRBJ2-3	TGTGCCAGCAGCCAAGGCGGGGGAACGACAGATACGCAGTATTTT	CASSQGGGTTDTQYF
TRBV7-9	NA	once	TRBJ2-1	TGTGCCAGCAGCTGGCAGGCGGGCCACAATGAGCAGTTCTTC	CASSWQAGHNEQFF
TRBV12-3/TRBV12-4	NA	few	TRBJ1-6	TGTGCCAGCAGTTCCGGACAGCTTTCACCCCTCCACTTT	CASSSGQLSPLHF
TRBV19	NA	NA	TRBJ1-5	TGTGCCAGTATCAACAGGGATTTAGGCAATCAGCCCCAGCATTTT	CASINRDLGNQPQHF
TRBV7-7	NA	NA	TRBJ1-1	TGTGCTAGCAGCCCAGGGGCGGACACTGAAGCTTTCTTT	CASSPGADTEAFF
TRBV6-2/TRBV6-3	TRBD1	NA	TRBJ1-5	TGTGCCAGCAGTTACCTCGGGACAGAAAATCAGCCCCAGCATTTT	CASSYLGTENQPQHF
TRBV7-2	NA	NA	TRBJ1-5	TGTGCCAGCAGTTCCTATAGCAATCAGCCCCAGCATTTT	CASSSYSNQPQHF
TRBV4-2	TRBD1	NA	TRBJ1-4	TGTGCCAGCAGCCAAGTGGACAGGGGTAATGAAAAACTGTTTTTT	CASSQVDRGNEKLFF
TRBV5-1	TRBD2	NA	TRBJ2-2	TGCGCCAGCAGCTTGGCGGGAGGGCCGTTGGCCGGGGAGCTGTTTTTT	CASSLAGGPLAGELFF
TRBV7-9	NA	NA	TRBJ2-1	TGTGCCAGCATGGGGGCCTCCAATGAGCAGTTCTTC	CASMGASNEQFF
TRBV7-3	NA	NA	TRBJ2-1	TGTGCCAGCAGCTTATCAGGACTCCACAATGAGCAGTTCTTC	CASSLSGLHNEQFF
TRBV15	TRBD2	NA	TRBJ2-3	TGTGCCACCAGCAGGGGAGGGAGCCCTAGCACAGATACGCAGTATTTT	CATSRGGSPSTDTQYF
TRBV3-1/TRBV3-2	NA	NA	TRBJ1-6	TGTGCCAGCAGCTCTTCGGGGATGGGGAATTCACCCCTCCACTTT	CASSSSGMGNSPLHF
TRBV10-3	NA	NA	TRBJ2-7	TGTGCCATCAGTCCCGGCTCAGCGGTCTACGAGCAGTACTTC	CAISPGSAVYEQYF
TRBV7-9	NA	NA	TRBJ2-3	TGTGCCAGCAGCTTTGGGGGCGGCACAGATACGCAGTATTTT	CASSFGGGTDTQYF
TRBV5-1	TRBD1	NA	TRBJ1-2	TGCGCCAGCAGCCGTGGACAGGGGGATGGCTACACCTTC	CASSRGQGDGYTF
TRBV27	NA	few	TRBJ1-2	TGTGCCAGCACCCAAAGGGGGGGCCGGGTTGGCTACACCTTC	CASTQRGGRVGYTF
TRBV6-5	TRBD2	NA	TRBJ2-1	TGTGCCAGCAGTTGGGCGGGAGGCCACAATGAGCAGTTCTTC	CASSWAGGHNEQFF
TRBV7-8	TRBD2	NA	TRBJ2-7	TGTGCCAGCAGCTTAGAAGGACTAGCGGCCTACGAGCAGTACTTC	CASSLEGLAAYEQYF
TRBV7-8	NA	NA	TRBJ2-5	TGTGCCAGCAGCCTAGGGACTTTCCAAGAGACCCAGTACTTC	CASSLGTFQETQYF
TRBV7-9	NA	NA	TRBJ1-4	TGTGCCAGCAGCTTAGGCGAAGAAAAACTGTTTTTT	CASSLGEEKLFF
TRBV18	NA	NA	TRBJ2-5	TGTGCCAGCTCCGAAGAGACCCAGTACTTC	CASSEETQYF
TRBV7-3	TRBD1	NA	TRBJ2-5	TGTGCCAGCAGCTTCGACAGGGGGGAGACCCAGTACTTC	CASSFDRGETQYF
TRBV19	TRBD1	NA	TRBJ1-5	TGTGCCAGTGGACAGGGACATCAGCCCCAGCATTTT	CASGQGHQPQHF
TRBV6-1	NA	NA	TRBJ2-5	TGTGCCAGCAGTGAAACAGGGTTTGGTTGGACCCAGTACTTC	CASSETGFGWTQYF
TRBV5-1	TRBD2	NA	TRBJ2-7	TGCGCCAGCAGCTCGGGGACTAGCGGGGGGCACTCCTACGAGCAGTACTTC	CASSSGTSGGHSYEQYF
TRBV6-6	NA	NA	TRBJ2-2	TGTGCCAGCAGCCCAGATCCAGGGTTCAGCGGGGAGCTGTTTTTT	CASSPDPGFSGELFF